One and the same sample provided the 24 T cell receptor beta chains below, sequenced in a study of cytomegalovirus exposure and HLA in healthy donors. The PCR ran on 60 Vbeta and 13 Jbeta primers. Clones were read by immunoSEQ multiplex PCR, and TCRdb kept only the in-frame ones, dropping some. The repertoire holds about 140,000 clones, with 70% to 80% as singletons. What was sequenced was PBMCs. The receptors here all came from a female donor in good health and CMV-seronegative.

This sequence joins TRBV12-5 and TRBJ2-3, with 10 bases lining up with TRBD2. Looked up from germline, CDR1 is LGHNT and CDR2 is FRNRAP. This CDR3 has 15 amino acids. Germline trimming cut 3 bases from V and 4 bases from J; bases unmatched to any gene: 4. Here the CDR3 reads CASGLGLAGADTQYF. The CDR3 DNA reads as TGTGCTAGTGGTTTAGGCCTAGCGGGAGCAGATACGCAGTATTTT.

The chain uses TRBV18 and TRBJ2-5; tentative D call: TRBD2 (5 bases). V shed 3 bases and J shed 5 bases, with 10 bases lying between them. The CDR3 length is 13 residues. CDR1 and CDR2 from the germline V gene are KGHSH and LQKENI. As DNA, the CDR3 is TGTGCCAGCTCACCTGCCAGAGGGGAGACCCAGTACTTC. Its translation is CASSPARGETQYF.

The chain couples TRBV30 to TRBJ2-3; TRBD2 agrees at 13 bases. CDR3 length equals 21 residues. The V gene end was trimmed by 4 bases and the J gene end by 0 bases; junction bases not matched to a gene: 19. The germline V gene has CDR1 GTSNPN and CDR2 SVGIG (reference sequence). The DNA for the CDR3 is TGTGCCTGGAAGGGTCGGATGGGACTAGCGGGGTGGGGTTTAAGCACAGATACGCAGTATTTT. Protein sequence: CAWKGRMGLAGWGLSTDTQYF.

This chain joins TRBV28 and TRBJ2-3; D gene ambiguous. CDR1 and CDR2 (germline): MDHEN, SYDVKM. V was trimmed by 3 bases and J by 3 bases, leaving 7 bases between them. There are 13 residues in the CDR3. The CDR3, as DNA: TGTGCCAGCAGTTTCCCCGGGACAGATACGCAGTATTTT. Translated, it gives CASSFPGTDTQYF.

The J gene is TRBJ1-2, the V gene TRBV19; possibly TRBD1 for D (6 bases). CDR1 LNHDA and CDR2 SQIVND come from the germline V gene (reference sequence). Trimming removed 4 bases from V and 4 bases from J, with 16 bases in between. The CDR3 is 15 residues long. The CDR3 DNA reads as TGTGCCAGTAGTAAAGACAGGCATAGTCCCTATGGCTACACCTTC. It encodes CASSKDRHSPYGYTF.

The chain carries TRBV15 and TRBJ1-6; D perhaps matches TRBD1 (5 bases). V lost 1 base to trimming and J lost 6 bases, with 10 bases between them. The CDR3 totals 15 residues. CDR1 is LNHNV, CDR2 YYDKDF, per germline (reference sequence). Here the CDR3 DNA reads TGTGCCACCAGCAGAGGCGGGACCTCTAATTCACCCCTCCACTTT. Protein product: CATSRGGTSNSPLHF.

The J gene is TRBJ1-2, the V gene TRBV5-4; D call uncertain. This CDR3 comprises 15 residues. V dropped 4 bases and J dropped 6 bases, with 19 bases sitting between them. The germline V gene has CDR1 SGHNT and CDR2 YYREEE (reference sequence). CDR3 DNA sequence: TGTGCCAGCAGCACTCCGGACGGATCGAGGGATGGCTACACCTTC. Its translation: CASSTPDGSRDGYTF.

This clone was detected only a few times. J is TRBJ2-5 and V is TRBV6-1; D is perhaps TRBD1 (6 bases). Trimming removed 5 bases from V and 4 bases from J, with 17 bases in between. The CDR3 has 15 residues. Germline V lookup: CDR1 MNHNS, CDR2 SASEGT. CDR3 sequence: CASSWGRADRETQYF. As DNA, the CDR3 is TGTGCCAGCAGTTGGGGGCGGGCGGACAGAGAGACCCAGTACTTC.

CDR3 nucleotide sequence: TGTGCCAGCAGCAGTGGACAGGGTGGGGACATTCAGTACTTC. Translated, it gives CASSSGQGGDIQYF. The V gene is TRBV7-2, the J gene TRBJ2-4; 8 bases are a match to TRBD1. The junction had 8 bases not matched to a gene; V was cut back by 5 bases and J by 8 bases. This CDR3 contains 14 residues. In germline, CDR1 is SGHTA, CDR2 FQGNSA. Using reference TRBV7-2 and TRBJ2-4 for the parts outside the CDR3, the full variable domain is GAGVSQSPSNKVTEKGKDVELRCDPISGHTALYWYRQSLGQGLEFLIYFQGNSAPDKSGLPSDRFSAERTGGSVSTLTIQRTQQEDSAVYLCASSSGQGGDIQYFGAGTRLSVL.

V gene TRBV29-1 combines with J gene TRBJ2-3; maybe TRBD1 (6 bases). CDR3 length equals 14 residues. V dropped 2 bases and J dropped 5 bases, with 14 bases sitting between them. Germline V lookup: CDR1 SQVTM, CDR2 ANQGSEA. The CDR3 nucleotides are TGCAGCGTTGAACTTTCAGGGGCCGGAGATACGCAGTATTTT. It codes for CSVELSGAGDTQYF.

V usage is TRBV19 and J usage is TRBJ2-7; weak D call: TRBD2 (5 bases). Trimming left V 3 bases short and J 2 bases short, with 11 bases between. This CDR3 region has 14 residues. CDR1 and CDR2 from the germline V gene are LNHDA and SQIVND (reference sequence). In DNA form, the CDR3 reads TGTGCCAGTAGTATCGCGGGCGGTCCCTACGAGCAGTACTTC. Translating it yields CASSIAGGPYEQYF. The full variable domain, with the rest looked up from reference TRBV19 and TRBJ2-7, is DGGITQSPKYLFRKEGQNVTLSCEQNLNHDAMYWYRQDPGQGLRLIYYSQIVNDFQKGDIAEGYSVSREKKESFPLTVTSAQKNPTAFYLCASSIAGGPYEQYFGPGTRLTVT.

DNA of the CDR3: TGTGCCAGCAGCTTATTGGTTGGAGAGGGCCGGGATGGCTACACCTTC. Its protein product is CASSLLVGEGRDGYTF. The chain combines TRBV7-9 with TRBJ1-2, with D unresolved. This CDR3 region has 16 residues. Germline-derived CDR1 and CDR2 are SEHNR and FQNEAQ (reference sequence). Trimming took off 2 bases at V and 6 bases at J, with 19 bases between the two ends.

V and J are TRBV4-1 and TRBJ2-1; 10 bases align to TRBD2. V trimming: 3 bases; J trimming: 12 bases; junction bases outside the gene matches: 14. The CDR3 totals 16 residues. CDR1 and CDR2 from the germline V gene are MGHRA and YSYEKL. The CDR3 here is CASSQQPSGAGGAQFF. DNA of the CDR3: TGCGCCAGCAGCCAGCAGCCCAGTGGAGCGGGGGGGGCGCAGTTCTTC.

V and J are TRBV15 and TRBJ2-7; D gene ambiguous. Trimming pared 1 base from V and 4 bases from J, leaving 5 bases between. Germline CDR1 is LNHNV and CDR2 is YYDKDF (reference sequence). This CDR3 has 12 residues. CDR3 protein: CATSRGDYEQYF. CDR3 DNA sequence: TGTGCCACCAGCAGAGGAGATTACGAGCAGTACTTC.

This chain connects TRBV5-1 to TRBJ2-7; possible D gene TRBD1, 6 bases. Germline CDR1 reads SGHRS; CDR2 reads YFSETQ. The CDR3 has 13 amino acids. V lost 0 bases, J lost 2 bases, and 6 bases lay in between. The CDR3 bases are TGCGCCAGCAGCTTGGAGGGGGCCTACGAGCAGTACTTC. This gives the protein CASSLEGAYEQYF.

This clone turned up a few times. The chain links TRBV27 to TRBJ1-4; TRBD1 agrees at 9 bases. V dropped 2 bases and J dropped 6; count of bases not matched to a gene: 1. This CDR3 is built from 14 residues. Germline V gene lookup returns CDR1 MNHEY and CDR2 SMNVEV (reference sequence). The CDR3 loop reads CASSLGTGYEKLFF. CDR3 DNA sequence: TGTGCCAGCAGTTTAGGGACAGGGTATGAAAAACTGTTTTTT.

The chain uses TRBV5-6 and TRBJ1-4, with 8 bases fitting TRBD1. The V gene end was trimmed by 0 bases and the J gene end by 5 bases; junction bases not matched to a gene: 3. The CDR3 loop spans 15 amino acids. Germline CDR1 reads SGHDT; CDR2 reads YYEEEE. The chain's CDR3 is CASSLVGQGNEKLFF. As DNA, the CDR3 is TGTGCCAGCAGCTTGGTCGGACAGGGAAATGAAAAACTGTTTTTT. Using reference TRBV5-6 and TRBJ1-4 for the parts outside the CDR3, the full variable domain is DAGVTQSPTHLIKTRGQQVTLRCSPKSGHDTVSWYQQALGQGPQFIFQYYEEEERQRGNFPDRFSGHQFPNYSSELNVNALLLGDSALYLCASSLVGQGNEKLFFGSGTQLSVL.

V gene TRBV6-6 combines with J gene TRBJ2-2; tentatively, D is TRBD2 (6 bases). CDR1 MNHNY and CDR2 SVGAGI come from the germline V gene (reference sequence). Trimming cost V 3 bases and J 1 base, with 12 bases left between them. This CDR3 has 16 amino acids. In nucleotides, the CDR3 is TGTGCCAGCAGTTATGGGCTAGCGAGGAACACCGGGGAGCTGTTTTTT. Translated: CASSYGLARNTGELFF.

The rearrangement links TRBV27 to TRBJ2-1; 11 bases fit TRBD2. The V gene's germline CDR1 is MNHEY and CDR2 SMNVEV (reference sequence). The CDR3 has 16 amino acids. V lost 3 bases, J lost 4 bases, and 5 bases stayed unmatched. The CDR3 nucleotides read TGTGCCAGCAGTTTCTATACTAGCGGGGGTTACAATGAGCAGTTCTTC. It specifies CASSFYTSGGYNEQFF.

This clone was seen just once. The CDR3: CAISGPRVEQYF. CDR3 DNA sequence: TGTGCCATCAGTGGTCCCAGGGTCGAGCAGTACTTC. The genes are TRBV10-3 and TRBJ2-7; tentatively, D is TRBD1 (5 bases). The CDR3 length is 12 residues. CDR1 and CDR2 (germline): ENHRY, SYGVKD. V lost 4 bases and J 6 bases, leaving 10 bases between the germline ends.

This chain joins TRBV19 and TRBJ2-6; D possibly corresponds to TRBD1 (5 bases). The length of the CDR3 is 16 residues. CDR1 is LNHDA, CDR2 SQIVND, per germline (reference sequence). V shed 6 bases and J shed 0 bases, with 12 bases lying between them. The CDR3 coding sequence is TGTGCCAGTAGCAGGACATCGAGCTCTGGGGCCAACGTCCTGACTTTC. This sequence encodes CASSRTSSSGANVLTF.

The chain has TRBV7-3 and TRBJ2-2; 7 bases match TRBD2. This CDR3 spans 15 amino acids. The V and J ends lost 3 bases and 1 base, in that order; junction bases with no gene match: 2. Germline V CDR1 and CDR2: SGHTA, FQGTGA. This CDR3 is CASSLAGVNTGELFF. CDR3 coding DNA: TGTGCCAGCAGCTTGGCGGGAGTGAACACCGGGGAGCTGTTTTTT.

CDR3 sequence reads: CASTRTTNTEAFF. The DNA for the CDR3 is TGTGCCAGCACCCGTACAACGAACACTGAAGCTTTCTTT. V and J are TRBV7-9 and TRBJ1-1; D call uncertain. The germline V and J ends were trimmed by 7 bases and 1 base, with 10 bases remaining between them. This CDR3 has 13 amino acids. Germline CDR1 SEHNR, CDR2 FQNEAQ (reference sequence).

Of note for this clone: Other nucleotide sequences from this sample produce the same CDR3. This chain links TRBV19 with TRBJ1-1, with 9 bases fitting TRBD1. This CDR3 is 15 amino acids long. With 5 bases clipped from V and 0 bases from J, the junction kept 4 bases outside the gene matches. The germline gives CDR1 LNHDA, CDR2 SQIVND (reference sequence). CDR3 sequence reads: CASSPGQGMNTEAFF. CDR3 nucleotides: TGTGCCAGTAGTCCGGGACAGGGAATGAACACTGAAGCTTTCTTT.